These 11 T cell receptor beta chains share one sample of origin, sequenced in a study of T-cell memory formation after mild COVID-19. TCRdb re-analysed the 5' RACE reads in MiXCR, keeping a single row per CDR3 protein. In the table there are 250,000 to 400,000 distinct CDR3 sequences, 13% to 15% of which are singletons. The sequencing sample was made of PBMCs or a T cell subset sorted from them (not recorded which). These receptors were collected from a man aged 18 to 29 who had mild COVID-19 (a few samples of this study predate the infection). Cell type and time point are not known.

The chain is built from TRBV20-1 and TRBJ1-6; 7 bases line up with TRBD1. CDR1 is DFQATT, CDR2 SNEGSKA, per germline (reference sequence). V gave up 5 bases and J gave up 8 bases; unmatched junction bases: 6. The CDR3 consists of 13 residues. As DNA, the CDR3 is TGCAGTGCTGGGCGCGACAGGGATTCACCCCTCCACTTT. Amino acids: CSAGRDRDSPLHF.

The J gene is TRBJ2-5, the V gene TRBV7-3, with 9 bases aligning to TRBD1. Trimming took 4 bases from V and 6 from J; bases not matched to a gene: 6. Per germline, CDR1 SGHTA and CDR2 FQGTGA. This CDR3 has 14 amino acids. CDR3 nucleotides: TGTGCCAGCAGCTCCGGGACAGGGCGTCAGACCCAGTACTTC. Its protein product is CASSSGTGRQTQYF.

This chain joins TRBV5-1 and TRBJ1-1; D is possibly TRBD1 (5 bases). The ends were cut back, 7 bases at V and 6 bases at J, with 19 bases in the middle. The CDR3 totals 14 residues. Per germline, CDR1 SGHRS and CDR2 YFSETQ. As DNA, the CDR3 is TGCGCCAGCTTGGGAGACCGGGGCTCCGCTGAAGCTTTCTTT. Its translation: CASLGDRGSAEAFF.

A few counts support this clonotype. The rearrangement links TRBV18 to TRBJ2-2, with 7 positions matching TRBD1. The trim removed 0 bases at V and 1 base at J, leaving 2 bases unmatched. Germline lookup yields CDR1 KGHSH and CDR2 LQKENI. The length of the CDR3 is 16 residues. CDR3 DNA: TGTGCCAGCTCACCACCAAACAGGGGGAACACCGGGGAGCTGTTTTTT. Amino acids: CASSPPNRGNTGELFF.

This clonotype was picked up many times. The chain links TRBV7-6 to TRBJ1-6; TRBD1 agrees at 11 bases. V gave up 1 base and J gave up 9 bases; unmatched junction bases: 2. Germline CDR1 is SGHVS and CDR2 is FNYEAQ. This CDR3 has 15 amino acids. DNA for the CDR3: TGTGCCAGCAGCTTAGGAGGGACAGGGGGTTCACCCCTCCACTTT. Protein product: CASSLGGTGGSPLHF. Based on the CDR3 plus reference TRBV7-6 and TRBJ1-6, the full variable domain is GAGVSQSPRYKVTKRGQDVALRCDPISGHVSLYWYRQALGQGPEFLTYFNYEAQQDKSGLPNDRFSAERPEGSISTLTIQRTEQRDSAMYRCASSLGGTGGSPLHFGNGTRLTVT.

The table lists this clonotype with many counts. The rearrangement joins TRBV21-1 to TRBJ2-3; no DNA check was done on the table's D call, TRBD1. TRBV21-1 is a listed pseudogene. The CDR3 totals 14 residues. The CDR3 region is CASSKHPGMDTQYF. Written as DNA, the CDR3 is TGTGCCAGCAGCAAACACCCAGGGATGGATACGCAGTATTTT.

J is TRBJ1-1 and V is TRBV4-1, with 11 bases that match TRBD1. This CDR3 has 15 amino acids. The V gene's germline CDR1 is MGHRA and CDR2 YSYEKL. V lost 8 bases and J lost 4; bases outside the gene matches: 9. The CDR3 spells CASGRRGQGGTEAFF. The CDR3 coding sequence is TGCGCCAGCGGTCGGAGGGGACAGGGGGGCACTGAAGCTTTCTTT.

Here the CDR3 reads CASGRTSLDQPQHF. CDR3 DNA: TGTGCCAGCGGGAGGACATCTTTGGATCAGCCCCAGCATTTT. The V gene is TRBV6-2 or TRBV6-3, the J gene TRBJ1-5; tentative D call: TRBD1 (5 bases). Trimming took off 8 bases at V and 5 bases at J, with 16 bases between the two ends. Germline values: CDR1 MNHEY, CDR2 SVGEGT. The CDR3 sequence is 14 residues long.

This clonotype came up a few times. The chain uses TRBV20-1 and TRBJ2-5; perhaps TRBD2 as D (6 bases). The V gene lost 0 bases and the J gene lost 4 bases, with 15 bases spanning the gap. Germline loops: CDR1 DFQATT, CDR2 SNEGSKA (reference sequence). The CDR3 spans 15 residues. The CDR3 loop is CSARDWPTSRETQYF. DNA for the CDR3: TGCAGTGCTAGAGATTGGCCGACTAGTAGAGAGACCCAGTACTTC.

This clonotype was seen at least ten times. The DNA of the CDR3 is TGTGCCAGCAGTCCGGGACAGGGGGATCCAAGACGCTCCTACGAGCAGTACTTC. Its protein product is CASSPGQGDPRRSYEQYF. The gene calls are TRBV6-5 and TRBJ2-7; 11 nucleotides match TRBD1. V lost 5 bases to trimming and J lost 0 bases; unmatched junction nucleotides: 12. The CDR3 is 18 residues long. CDR1 is MNHEY and CDR2 is SVGAGI in the germline V gene.

This clonotype was seen a handful of times. The J gene is TRBJ1-5, the V gene TRBV4-2, with no clear D. CDR3 length equals 16 residues. Germline V gives CDR1 LGHNA, CDR2 YNFKEQ. Trimming stripped 0 bases from V and 2 bases from J, with 11 bases between. CDR3 sequence reads: CASSQDHGEGNQPQHF. The CDR3 nucleotides are TGTGCCAGCAGCCAAGATCACGGGGAGGGCAATCAGCCCCAGCATTTT.